This is a list of T cell receptor beta chains from one sample in a study of graft-versus-host responses after intestinal transplantation. Their antigens are not known. Here immunoSEQ multiplex PCR was the method, and the copy in TCRdb shows in-frame clones only, minus some. The sample includes over 100,000 clones, 85% to 95% of them seen just once. The sample consisted of unstimulated CD4+ T cells sorted from spleen or lymph node cells, taken before transplant. The receptors derive from a human donor who was the organ donor for an intestinal transplant. Both conserved end residues are part of each CDR3. The D gene is left open where the match is weak. Only part of the rows carry a size: once, few, many, or a class if the clone is expanded.

j_call,d_call,clone_size,v_call,cdr3_nt,cdr3_aa
TRBJ1-4,TRBD1,.,TRBV7-9,TGTGCCAGCAGCCCCCGGGACAGCTTTAATGAAAAACTGTTTTTT,CASSPRDSFNEKLFF
TRBJ1-4,.,.,TRBV5-8,TGTGCCAGCAGCTTGGAAGGTAGCTCTAATGAAAAACTGTTTTTT,CASSLEGSSNEKLFF
TRBJ2-5,TRBD1,.,TRBV5-6,TGTGCCAGCAGCTTAGGGACAGAAGAGACCCAGTACTTC,CASSLGTEETQYF
TRBJ2-5,TRBD1,.,TRBV2,TGTGCCAGCGCCCCGGACAGGGGACAAGAGACCCAGTACTTC,CASAPDRGQETQYF
TRBJ2-7,.,few,TRBV5-6,TGTGCCAGCAGCCCCTCGGTACAGCAGTACTTC,CASSPSVQQYF
TRBJ2-7,TRBD2,.,TRBV5-6,TGTGCCAGCAGCTCCGAAGCGGGAGATTATTCCTACGAGCAGTACTTC,CASSSEAGDYSYEQYF
TRBJ1-2,.,.,TRBV2,TGTGCCAGCAGTGAAAGTCCGCAGTCCTATGGCTACACCTTC,CASSESPQSYGYTF
TRBJ2-1,TRBD2,.,TRBV5-1,TGCGCCAGCAGCGCACTAACTAGCGGTTACAATGAGCAGTTCTTC,CASSALTSGYNEQFF
TRBJ1-6,TRBD1,.,TRBV4-1,TGCGCCAGCCGCACCCCGGGACAGGGAAATTCACCCCTCCACTTT,CASRTPGQGNSPLHF
TRBJ1-5,.,.,TRBV19,TGTGCCAGTAGTATGCAGATTAGGGGGATGGGCAATCAGCCCCAGCATTTT,CASSMQIRGMGNQPQHF
TRBJ2-3,.,.,TRBV27,TGTGCCAGCAGTTTATTTGGGGTTTCAGATACGCAGTATTTT,CASSLFGVSDTQYF
TRBJ2-3,.,.,TRBV19,TGTGCCAGTAGTATAATTAGGTCCAGGCGGAGCACAGATACGCAGTATTTT,CASSIIRSRRSTDTQYF
TRBJ1-3,.,once,TRBV18,TGTGCCAGCTCAATCTCAAGGCCGAGCTCTGGAAACACCATATATTTT,CASSISRPSSGNTIYF
TRBJ2-3,TRBD1,once,TRBV29-1,TGCAGCGTAGCCTCGACAGGGCTTTCCACAGATACGCAGTATTTT,CSVASTGLSTDTQYF
TRBJ2-1,.,.,TRBV19,TGTGCCAGTAATACCAGGGGGGAAAACTTCAATGAGCAGTTCTTC,CASNTRGENFNEQFF
TRBJ2-3,.,.,TRBV6-6,TGTGCCAGCAGTACTTACCTGGGAGATACGCAGTATTTT,CASSTYLGDTQYF
TRBJ1-4,.,.,TRBV19,TGTGCCAGTAGTATCAGGGAAACTAATGAAAAACTGTTTTTT,CASSIRETNEKLFF
TRBJ1-5,.,.,TRBV28,TGTGCCAGCTCTCGCGGGGGGGGCCATCAGCCCCAGCATTTT,CASSRGGGHQPQHF
TRBJ1-2,.,.,TRBV6-1,TGTGCCAGCAGTTCGATCGGGGGCTACACCTTC,CASSSIGGYTF
TRBJ2-3,.,.,TRBV2,TGTGCCAGCAGTGAGGTCCTGGGCACAGATACGCAGTATTTT,CASSEVLGTDTQYF
TRBJ1-4,TRBD1,.,TRBV7-2,TGTGCCAGCAGCTTCAGACAGGGGTGGGGAGAAAAACTGTTTTTT,CASSFRQGWGEKLFF
TRBJ1-2,.,.,TRBV28,TGTGCCAGCAAGAGGGAGGGGGTTAACTATGGCTACACCTTC,CASKREGVNYGYTF
TRBJ1-3,.,.,TRBV7-2,TGTGCCAGCAGCTTTCTTCGCCACTCTGGAAACACCATATATTTT,CASSFLRHSGNTIYF
TRBJ2-1,TRBD2,.,TRBV28,TGTGCCAGCAGCTCCCCAGCCGGGACTAGCGGGAGTGGTGAGCAGTTCTTC,CASSSPAGTSGSGEQFF
TRBJ1-5,.,.,TRBV19,TGTGCCAGTAGTATAACCGGGCTATGGGAGCCCCAGCATTTT,CASSITGLWEPQHF
TRBJ1-3,TRBD1,.,TRBV5-3,TGTGCCAGAAGCTTGACAGGGGGAAGCGCTGGAAACACCATATATTTT,CARSLTGGSAGNTIYF
TRBJ1-1,.,.,TRBV7-9,TGTGCCAGCAGCCCCCCTACAGGGATGAACACTGAAGCTTTCTTT,CASSPPTGMNTEAFF
TRBJ1-3,.,.,TRBV4-1,TGCGCCAGCAGCCATTCCGGACCTCCCGGCTCTGGAAACACCATATATTTT,CASSHSGPPGSGNTIYF
TRBJ1-1,.,.,TRBV18,TGTGCCAGCTCGCTGGGCGAGGAAGCTTTCTTT,CASSLGEEAFF
TRBJ1-2,.,.,TRBV25-1,TGTGCCAGCAGTGAGGAATACTATGGCTACACCTTC,CASSEEYYGYTF
TRBJ2-5,TRBD1,.,TRBV28,TGTGCCAGCACCCGGGACAGGGGGCAAGAGACCCAGTACTTC,CASTRDRGQETQYF
TRBJ2-7,.,.,TRBV5-1,TGCGCCAGCAGCTTGGCCGGGGCGCCCGAGCAGTACTTC,CASSLAGAPEQYF
TRBJ2-3,.,.,TRBV28,TGTGCCAGCAGTACCATCACAGATACGCAGTATTTT,CASSTITDTQYF
TRBJ2-4,TRBD2,.,TRBV19,TGTGCCAGTAGTATGAGAGGACTAGCGGGAGTTGGGGCCAAAAACATTCAGTACTTC,CASSMRGLAGVGAKNIQYF
TRBJ2-7,TRBD2,.,TRBV5-1,TGCGCCAGCAGCTTGGCGTTGCGGGAGGTTCCCTACGAGCAGTACTTC,CASSLALREVPYEQYF
TRBJ2-7,.,.,TRBV7-2,TGTGCCAGCAGCTTGCGGGTCACCTACGAGCAGTACTTC,CASSLRVTYEQYF
TRBJ2-5,.,.,TRBV15,TGTGCCACCAGCAGGGGGGGCTTCAAAGAGACCCAGTACTTC,CATSRGGFKETQYF
TRBJ2-4,.,.,TRBV5-6,TGTGCCAGCAGCCAGGGTGGCGCCAAAAACATTCAGTACTTC,CASSQGGAKNIQYF